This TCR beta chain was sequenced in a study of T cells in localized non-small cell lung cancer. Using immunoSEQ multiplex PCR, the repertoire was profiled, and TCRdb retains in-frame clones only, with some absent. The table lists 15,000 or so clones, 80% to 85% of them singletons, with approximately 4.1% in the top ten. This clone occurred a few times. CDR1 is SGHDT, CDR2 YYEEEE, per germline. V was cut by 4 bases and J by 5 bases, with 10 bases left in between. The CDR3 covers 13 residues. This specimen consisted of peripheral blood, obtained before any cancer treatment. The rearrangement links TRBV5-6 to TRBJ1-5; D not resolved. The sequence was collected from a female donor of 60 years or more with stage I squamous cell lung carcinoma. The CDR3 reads CASSTVPDQPQHF. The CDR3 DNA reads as TGTGCCAGCAGCACAGTGCCGGATCAGCCCCAGCATTTT.